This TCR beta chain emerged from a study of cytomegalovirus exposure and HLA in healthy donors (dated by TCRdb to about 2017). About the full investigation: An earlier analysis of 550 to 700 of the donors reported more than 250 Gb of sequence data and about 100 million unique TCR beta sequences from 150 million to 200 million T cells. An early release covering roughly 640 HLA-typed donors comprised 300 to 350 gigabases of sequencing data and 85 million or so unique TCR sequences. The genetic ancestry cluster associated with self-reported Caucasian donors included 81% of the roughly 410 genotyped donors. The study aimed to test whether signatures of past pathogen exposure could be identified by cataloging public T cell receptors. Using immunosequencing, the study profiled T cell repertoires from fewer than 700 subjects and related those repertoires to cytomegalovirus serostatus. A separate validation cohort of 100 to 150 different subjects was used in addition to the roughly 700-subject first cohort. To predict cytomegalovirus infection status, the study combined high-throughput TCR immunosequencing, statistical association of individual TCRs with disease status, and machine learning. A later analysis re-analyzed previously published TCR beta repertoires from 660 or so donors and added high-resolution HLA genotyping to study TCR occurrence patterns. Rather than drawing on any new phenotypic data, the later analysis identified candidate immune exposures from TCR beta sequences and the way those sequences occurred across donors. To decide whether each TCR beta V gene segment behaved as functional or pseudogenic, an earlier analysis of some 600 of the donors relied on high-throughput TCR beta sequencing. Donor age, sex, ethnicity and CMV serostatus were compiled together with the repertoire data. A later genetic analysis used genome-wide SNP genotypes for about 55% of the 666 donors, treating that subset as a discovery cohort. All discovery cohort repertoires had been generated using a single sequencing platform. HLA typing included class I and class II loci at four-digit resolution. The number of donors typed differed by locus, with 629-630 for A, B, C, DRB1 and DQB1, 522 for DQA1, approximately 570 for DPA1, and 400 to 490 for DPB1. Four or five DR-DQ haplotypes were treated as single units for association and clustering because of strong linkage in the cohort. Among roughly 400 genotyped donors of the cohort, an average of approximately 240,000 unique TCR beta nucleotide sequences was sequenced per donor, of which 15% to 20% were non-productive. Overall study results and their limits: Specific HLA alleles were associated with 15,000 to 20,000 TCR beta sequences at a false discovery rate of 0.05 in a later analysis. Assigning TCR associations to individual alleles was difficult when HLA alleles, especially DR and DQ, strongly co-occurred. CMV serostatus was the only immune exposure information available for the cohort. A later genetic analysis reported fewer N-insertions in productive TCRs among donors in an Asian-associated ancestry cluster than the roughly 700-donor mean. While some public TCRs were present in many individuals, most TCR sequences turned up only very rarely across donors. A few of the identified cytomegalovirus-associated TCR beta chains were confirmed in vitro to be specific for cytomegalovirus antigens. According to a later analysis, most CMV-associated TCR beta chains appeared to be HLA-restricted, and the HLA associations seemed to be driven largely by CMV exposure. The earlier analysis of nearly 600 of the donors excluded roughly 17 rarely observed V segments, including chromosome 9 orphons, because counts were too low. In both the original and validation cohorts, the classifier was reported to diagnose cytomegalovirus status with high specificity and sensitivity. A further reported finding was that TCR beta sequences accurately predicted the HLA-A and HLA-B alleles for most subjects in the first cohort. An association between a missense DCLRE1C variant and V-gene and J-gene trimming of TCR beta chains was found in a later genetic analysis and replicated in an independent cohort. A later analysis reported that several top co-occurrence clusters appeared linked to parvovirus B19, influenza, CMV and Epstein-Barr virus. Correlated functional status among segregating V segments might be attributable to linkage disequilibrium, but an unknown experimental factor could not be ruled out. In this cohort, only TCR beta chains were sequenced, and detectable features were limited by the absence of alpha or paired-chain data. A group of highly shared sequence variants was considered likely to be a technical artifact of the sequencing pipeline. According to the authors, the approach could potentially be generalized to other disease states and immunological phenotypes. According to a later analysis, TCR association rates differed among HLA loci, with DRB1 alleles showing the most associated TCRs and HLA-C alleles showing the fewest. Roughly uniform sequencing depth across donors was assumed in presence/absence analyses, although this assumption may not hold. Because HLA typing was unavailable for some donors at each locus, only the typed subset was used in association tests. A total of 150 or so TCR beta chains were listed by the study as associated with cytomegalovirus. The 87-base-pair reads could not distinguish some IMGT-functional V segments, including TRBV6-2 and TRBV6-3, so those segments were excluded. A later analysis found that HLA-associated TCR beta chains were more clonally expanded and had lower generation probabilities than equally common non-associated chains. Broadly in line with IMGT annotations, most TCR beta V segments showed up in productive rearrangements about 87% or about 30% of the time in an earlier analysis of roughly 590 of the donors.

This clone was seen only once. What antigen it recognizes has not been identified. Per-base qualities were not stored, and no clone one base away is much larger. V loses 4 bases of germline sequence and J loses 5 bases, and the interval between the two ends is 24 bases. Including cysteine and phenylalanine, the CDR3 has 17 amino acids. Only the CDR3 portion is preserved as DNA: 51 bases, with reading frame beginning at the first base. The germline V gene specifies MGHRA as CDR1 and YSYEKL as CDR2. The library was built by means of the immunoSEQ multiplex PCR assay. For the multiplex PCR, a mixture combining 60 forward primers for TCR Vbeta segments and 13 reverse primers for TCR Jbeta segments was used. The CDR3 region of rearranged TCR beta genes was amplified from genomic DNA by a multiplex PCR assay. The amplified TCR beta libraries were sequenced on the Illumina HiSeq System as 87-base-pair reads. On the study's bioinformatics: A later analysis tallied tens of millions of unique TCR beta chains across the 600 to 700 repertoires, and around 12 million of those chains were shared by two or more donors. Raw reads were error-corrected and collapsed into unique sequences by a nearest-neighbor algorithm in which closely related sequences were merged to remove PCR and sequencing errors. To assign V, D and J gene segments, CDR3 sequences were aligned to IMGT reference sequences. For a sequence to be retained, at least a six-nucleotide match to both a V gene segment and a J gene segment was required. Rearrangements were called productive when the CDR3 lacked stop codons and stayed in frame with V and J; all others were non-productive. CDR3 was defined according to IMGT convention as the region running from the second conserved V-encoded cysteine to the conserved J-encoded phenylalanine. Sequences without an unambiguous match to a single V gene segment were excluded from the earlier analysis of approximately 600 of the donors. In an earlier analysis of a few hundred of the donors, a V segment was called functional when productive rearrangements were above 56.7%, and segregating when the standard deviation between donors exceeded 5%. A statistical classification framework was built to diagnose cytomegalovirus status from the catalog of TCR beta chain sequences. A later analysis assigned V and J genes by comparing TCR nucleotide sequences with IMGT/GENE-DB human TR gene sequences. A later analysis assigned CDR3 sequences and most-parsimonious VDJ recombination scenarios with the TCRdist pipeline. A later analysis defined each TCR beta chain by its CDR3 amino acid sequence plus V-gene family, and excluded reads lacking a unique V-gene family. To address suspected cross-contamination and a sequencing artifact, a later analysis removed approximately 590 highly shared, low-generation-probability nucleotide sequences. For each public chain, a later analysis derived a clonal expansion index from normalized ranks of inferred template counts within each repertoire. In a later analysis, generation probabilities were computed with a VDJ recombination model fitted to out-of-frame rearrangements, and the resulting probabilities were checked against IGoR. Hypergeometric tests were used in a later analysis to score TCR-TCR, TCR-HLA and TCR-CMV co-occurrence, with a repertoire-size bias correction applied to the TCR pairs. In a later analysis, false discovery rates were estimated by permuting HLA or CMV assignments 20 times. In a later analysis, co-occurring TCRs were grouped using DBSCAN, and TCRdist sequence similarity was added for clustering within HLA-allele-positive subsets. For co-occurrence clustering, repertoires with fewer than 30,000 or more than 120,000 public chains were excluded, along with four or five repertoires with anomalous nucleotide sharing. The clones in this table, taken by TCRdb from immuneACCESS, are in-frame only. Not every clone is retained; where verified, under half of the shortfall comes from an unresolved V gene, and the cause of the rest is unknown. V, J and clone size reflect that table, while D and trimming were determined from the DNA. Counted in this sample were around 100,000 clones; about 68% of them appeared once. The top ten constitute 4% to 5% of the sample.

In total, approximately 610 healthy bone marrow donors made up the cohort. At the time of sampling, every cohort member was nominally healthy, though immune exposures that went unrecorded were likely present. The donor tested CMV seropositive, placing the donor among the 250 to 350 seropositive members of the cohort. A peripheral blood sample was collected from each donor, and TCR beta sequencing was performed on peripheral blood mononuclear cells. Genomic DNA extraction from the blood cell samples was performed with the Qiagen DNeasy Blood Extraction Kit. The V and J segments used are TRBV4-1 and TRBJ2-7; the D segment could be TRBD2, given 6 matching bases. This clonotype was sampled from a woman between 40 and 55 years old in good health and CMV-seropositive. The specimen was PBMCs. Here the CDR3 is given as CASSPLGTGGVPHEQYF. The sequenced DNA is TGCGCCAGCAGCCCCCTGGGGACTGGGGGAGTACCCCACGAGCAGTACTTC.